The 3 T cell receptor beta chains below come from one sample, sequenced in a study of blood T cells in healthy people across ages. A sample-barcoded 5' primer and a J-beta primer mix were used in a second PCR of roughly 7 to 11 cycles. TCRdb called the 5' RACE reads again in MiXCR, with one record for every CDR3 protein. The repertoire holds approximately 780,000 distinct CDR3 sequences, roughly 25% seen once, with 2.5% to 3.5% in the top ten. These data were also filed under a second study, of T cells of mothers and their children.

The sequencing input was blood. The receptors come from a boy between 10 and 17 years old in good health.

This clonotype has only a few counts. The CDR3 spells CASSQLRSWAYNEQFF. CDR3 sequence (DNA): TGCGCCAGCAGCCAGTTACGCAGTTGGGCGTACAATGAGCAGTTCTTC. This chain uses TRBV4-3 with TRBJ2-1; D is ambiguous. Germline V lookup: CDR1 LGHNA, CDR2 YSLEER. Between the trimmed V and J ends, which lost 3 bases and 4 bases, there was a span of 16 bases. This CDR3 comprises 16 residues.

The chain couples TRBV9 to TRBJ2-7; 7 nucleotides agree with TRBD1. This CDR3 contains 14 residues. Trimming took 4 bases from V and 8 from J; bases not matched to a gene: 12. CDR1 SGDLS and CDR2 YYNGEE come from the germline V gene. CDR3 in DNA: TGTGCCAGCAGCCCACAGGGGATGAACCACAAGCAGTACTTC. Protein sequence: CASSPQGMNHKQYF.

The rearrangement joins TRBV7-9 to TRBJ1-2; no clear D gene. CDR1 is SEHNR, CDR2 FQNEAQ, per germline (reference sequence). The ends were cut back, 5 bases at V and 0 bases at J, with 7 bases in the middle. CDR3 size: 13 residues. The CDR3 protein is CASSQETNYGYTF. In DNA, the CDR3 is TGTGCCAGCAGCCAGGAAACTAACTATGGCTACACCTTC.